This TCR beta chain was captured by sequencing in a study of blood T cells in healthy people across ages. Study results and caveats: Reliance upon unsorted PBMCs precluded definitive naive versus antigen-experienced comparison.

This clonotype appeared a few times. The target antigen is unknown. It was with a sample-barcoded 5' primer and a J-beta primer mix that a second PCR of roughly 6 to 12 cycles was run. MiXCR was run by TCRdb on the 5' RACE reads, yielding one entry per CDR3 protein. Seen here are 650,000 to 700,000 distinct CDR3 sequences, roughly half observed once, and the top ten hold around an eighth. Germline assignment: CDR1 SGHTA and CDR2 FQGTGA. With 2 bases removed from V and 7 bases from J, the gap between germline ends came to 12 bases. The CDR3 spans 13 residues. This TCR was sampled from a woman of 80 years or more in good health. The chain links TRBV7-3 to TRBJ2-7, with D unclear. The sample was blood. The CDR3 here is CASSLLGKDEQYF. The CDR3 region has the DNA TGTGCCAGCAGCTTACTCGGCAAAGATGAGCAGTACTTC.